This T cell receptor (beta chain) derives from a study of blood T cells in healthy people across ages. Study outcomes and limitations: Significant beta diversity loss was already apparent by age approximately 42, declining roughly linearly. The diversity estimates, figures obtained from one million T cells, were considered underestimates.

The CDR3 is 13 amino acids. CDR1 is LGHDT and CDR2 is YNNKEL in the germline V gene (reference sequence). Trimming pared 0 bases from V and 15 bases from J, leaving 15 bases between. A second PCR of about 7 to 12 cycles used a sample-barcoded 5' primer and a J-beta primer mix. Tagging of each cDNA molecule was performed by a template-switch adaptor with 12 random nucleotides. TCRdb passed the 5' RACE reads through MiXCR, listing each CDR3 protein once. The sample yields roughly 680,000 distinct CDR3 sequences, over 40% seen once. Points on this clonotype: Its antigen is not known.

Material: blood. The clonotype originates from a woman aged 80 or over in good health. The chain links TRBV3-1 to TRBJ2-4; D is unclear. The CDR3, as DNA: TGTGCCAGCAGCCAAGATCCGGCGCCTCGGAGGTACTTC. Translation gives CASSQDPAPRRYF.